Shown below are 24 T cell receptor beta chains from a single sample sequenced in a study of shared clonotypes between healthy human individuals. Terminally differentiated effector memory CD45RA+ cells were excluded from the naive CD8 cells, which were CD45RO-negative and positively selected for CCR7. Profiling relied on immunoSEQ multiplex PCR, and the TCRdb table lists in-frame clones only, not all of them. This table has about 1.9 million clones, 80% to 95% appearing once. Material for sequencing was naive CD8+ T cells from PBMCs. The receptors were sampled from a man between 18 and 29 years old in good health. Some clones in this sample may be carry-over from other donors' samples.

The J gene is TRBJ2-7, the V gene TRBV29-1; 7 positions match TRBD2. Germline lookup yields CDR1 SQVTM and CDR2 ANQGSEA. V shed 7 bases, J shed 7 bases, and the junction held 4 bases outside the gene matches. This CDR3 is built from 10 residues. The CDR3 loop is CSGLAEEQYF. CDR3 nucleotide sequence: TGCAGCGGACTAGCCGAGGAGCAGTACTTC.

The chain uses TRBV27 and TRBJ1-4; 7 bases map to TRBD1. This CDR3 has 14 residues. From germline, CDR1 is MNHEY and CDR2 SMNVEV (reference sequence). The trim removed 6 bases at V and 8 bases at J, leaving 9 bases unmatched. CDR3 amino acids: CASRVGGASEKLFF. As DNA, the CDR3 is TGTGCCAGCAGGGTAGGGGGCGCGTCCGAAAAACTGTTTTTT.

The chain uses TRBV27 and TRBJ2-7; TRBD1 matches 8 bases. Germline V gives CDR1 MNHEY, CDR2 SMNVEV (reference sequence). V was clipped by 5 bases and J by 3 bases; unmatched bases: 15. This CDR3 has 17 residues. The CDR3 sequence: CASSPLTVTGANYEQYF. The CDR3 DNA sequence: TGTGCCAGCAGTCCCCTCACCGTGACAGGGGCTAACTACGAGCAGTACTTC.

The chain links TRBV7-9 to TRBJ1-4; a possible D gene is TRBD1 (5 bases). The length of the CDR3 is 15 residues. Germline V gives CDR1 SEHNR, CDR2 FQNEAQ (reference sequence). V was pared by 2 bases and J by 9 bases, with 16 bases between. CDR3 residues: CASSLRDSQGQKLFF. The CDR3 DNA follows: TGTGCCAGCAGCTTACGGGACTCTCAGGGTCAAAAACTGTTTTTT. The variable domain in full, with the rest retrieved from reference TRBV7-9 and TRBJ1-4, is DTGVSQNPRHKITKRGQNVTFRCDPISEHNRLYWYRQTLGQGPEFLTYFQNEAQLEKSRLLSDRFSAERPKGSFSTLEIQRTEQGDSAMYLCASSLRDSQGQKLFFGSGTQLSVL.

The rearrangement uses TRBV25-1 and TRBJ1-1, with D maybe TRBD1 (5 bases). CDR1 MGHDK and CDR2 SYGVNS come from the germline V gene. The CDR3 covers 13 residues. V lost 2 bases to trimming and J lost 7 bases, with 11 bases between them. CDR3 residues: CASSEKGKGEAFF. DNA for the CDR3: TGTGCCAGCAGTGAAAAGGGGAAGGGTGAAGCTTTCTTT.

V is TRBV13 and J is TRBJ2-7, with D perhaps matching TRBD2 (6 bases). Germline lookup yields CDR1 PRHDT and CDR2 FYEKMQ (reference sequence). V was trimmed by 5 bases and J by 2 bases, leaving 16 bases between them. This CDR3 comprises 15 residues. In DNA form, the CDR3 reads TGTGCCAGCAGCCGGAATAGCGGAGGGCCCTACGAGCAGTACTTC. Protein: CASSRNSGGPYEQYF.

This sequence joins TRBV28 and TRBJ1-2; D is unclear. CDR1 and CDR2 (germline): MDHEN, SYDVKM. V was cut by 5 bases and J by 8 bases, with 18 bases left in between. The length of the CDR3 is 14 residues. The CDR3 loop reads CASSPTPPGYGYTF. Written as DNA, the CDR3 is TGTGCCAGCAGTCCTACCCCCCCGGGGTACGGCTACACCTTC.

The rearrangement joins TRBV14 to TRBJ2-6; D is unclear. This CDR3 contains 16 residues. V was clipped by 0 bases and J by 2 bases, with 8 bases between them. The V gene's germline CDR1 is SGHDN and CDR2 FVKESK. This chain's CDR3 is CASSQESFPGANVLTF. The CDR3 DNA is TGTGCCAGCAGCCAAGAATCTTTCCCTGGGGCCAACGTCCTGACTTTC.

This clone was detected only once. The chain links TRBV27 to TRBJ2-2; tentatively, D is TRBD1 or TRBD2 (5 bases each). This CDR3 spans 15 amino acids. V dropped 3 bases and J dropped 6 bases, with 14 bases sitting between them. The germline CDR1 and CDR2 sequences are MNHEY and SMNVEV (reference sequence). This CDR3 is CASSFRDGRAGELFF. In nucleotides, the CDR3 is TGTGCCAGCAGTTTCCGGGACGGGCGTGCCGGGGAGCTGTTTTTT.

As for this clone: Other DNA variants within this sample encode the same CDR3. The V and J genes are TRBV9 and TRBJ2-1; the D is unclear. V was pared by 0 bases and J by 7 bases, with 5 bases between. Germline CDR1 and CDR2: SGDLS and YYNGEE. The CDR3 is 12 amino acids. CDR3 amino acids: CASSVDGNEQFF. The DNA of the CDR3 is TGTGCCAGCAGCGTAGATGGTAATGAGCAGTTCTTC.

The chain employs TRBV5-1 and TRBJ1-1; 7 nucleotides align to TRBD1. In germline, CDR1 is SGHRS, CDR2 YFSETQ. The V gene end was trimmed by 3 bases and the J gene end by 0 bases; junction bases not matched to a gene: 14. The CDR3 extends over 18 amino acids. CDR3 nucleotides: TGCGCCAGCAGCTGGGGACAGACAACCCCTACCATGAACACTGAAGCTTTCTTT. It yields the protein CASSWGQTTPTMNTEAFF.

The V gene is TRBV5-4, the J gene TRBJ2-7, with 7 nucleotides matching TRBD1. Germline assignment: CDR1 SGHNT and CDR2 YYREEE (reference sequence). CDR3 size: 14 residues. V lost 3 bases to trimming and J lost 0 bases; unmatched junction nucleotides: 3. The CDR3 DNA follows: TGTGCCAGCAGCTCCTGGGACAGCTCCTACGAGCAGTACTTC. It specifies CASSSWDSSYEQYF.

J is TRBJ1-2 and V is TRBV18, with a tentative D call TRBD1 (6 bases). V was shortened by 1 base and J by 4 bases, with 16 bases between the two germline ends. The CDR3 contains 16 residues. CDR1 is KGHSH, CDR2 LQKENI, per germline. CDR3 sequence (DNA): TGTGCCAGCTCACCACATCCGGACGGGGGCACCTATGGCTACACCTTC. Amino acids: CASSPHPDGGTYGYTF.

CDR3 bases: TGTGCCACCAGCAGCGACCACTCCCAGAGCTCCAATGAAAAACTGTTTTTT. Residues: CATSSDHSQSSNEKLFF. This chain links TRBV15 with TRBJ1-4; D is unresolved. CDR3 length: 17 amino acids. CDR1 and CDR2 from the germline V gene are LNHNV and YYDKDF (reference sequence). The V and J ends lost 3 bases and 5 bases respectively, with 19 bases between them.

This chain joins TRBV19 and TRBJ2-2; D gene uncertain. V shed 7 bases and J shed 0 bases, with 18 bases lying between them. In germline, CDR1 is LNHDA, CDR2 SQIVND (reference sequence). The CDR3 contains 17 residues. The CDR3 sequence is CASIPPLTSPNTGELFF. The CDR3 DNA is TGTGCCAGTATTCCACCCTTGACATCTCCGAACACCGGGGAGCTGTTTTTT.

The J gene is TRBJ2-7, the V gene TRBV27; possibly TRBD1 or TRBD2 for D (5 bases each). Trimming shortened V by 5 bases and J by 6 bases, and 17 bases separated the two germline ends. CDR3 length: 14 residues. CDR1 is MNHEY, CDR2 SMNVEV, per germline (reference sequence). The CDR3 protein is CASSPWDGKSEQYF. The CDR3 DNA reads TGTGCCAGCAGTCCCTGGGACGGGAAATCCGAGCAGTACTTC.

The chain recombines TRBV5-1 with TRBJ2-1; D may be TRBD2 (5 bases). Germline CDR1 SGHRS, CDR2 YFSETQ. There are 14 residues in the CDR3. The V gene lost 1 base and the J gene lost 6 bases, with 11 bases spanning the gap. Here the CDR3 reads CASSLLDYPNEQFF. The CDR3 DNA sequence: TGCGCCAGCAGCTTGCTAGACTACCCCAATGAGCAGTTCTTC.

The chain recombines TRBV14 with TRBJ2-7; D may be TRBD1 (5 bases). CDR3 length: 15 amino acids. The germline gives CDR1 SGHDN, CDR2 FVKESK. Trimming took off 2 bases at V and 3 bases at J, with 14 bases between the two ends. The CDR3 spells CASSQRAGRGYEQYF. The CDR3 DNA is TGTGCCAGCAGCCAAAGGGCAGGGCGAGGCTACGAGCAGTACTTC.

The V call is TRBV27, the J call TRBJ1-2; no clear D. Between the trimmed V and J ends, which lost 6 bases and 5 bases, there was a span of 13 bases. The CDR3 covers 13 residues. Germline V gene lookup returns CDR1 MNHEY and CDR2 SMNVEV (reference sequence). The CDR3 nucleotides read TGTGCCAGCAGGAACGACGGGCCTTATGGCTACACCTTC. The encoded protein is CASRNDGPYGYTF.

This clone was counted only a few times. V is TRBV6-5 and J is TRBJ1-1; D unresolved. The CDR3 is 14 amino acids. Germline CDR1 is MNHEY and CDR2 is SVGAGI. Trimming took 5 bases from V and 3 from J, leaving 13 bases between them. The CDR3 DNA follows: TGTGCCAGCAGTCCCGATAACTCAGACACTGAAGCTTTCTTT. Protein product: CASSPDNSDTEAFF.

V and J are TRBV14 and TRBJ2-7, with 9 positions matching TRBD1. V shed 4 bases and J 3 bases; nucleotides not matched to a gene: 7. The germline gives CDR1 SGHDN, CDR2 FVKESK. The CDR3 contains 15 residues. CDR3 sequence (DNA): TGTGCCAGCAGCCCCCGGGACAGGGACTACTACGAGCAGTACTTC. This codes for CASSPRDRDYYEQYF.

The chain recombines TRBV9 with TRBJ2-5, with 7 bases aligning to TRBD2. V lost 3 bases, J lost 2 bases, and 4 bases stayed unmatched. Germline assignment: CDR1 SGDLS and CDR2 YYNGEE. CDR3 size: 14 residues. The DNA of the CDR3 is TGTGCCAGCAGCGGGGGAGCGGGGCAAGAGACCCAGTACTTC. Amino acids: CASSGGAGQETQYF.

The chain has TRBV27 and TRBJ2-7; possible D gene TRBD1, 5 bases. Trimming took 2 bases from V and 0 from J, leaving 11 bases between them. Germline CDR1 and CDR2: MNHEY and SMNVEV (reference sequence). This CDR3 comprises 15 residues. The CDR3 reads CASSLRAGISYEQYF. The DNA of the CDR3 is TGTGCCAGCAGTTTAAGGGCAGGGATCTCCTACGAGCAGTACTTC.

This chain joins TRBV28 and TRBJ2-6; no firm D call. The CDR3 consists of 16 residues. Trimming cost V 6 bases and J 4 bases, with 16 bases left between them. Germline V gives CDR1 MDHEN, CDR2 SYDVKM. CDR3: CASSPRTVLGANVLTF. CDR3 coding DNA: TGTGCCAGCAGCCCTCGAACAGTGCTCGGGGCCAACGTCCTGACTTTC.